This TCR beta chain is from a study of shared clonotypes between healthy human individuals. Study as a whole: Donor composition was a couple of women and a few men, aged 18 to 49. Study-level results: Researchers sampled blood only, noting tissue repertoires likely differ.

Data came from immunoSEQ multiplex PCR; TCRdb stores just in-frame clones and leaves some out. This repertoire shows fewer than 650,000 clones, approximately 80% found once; its top ten account for approximately 13%. On this clone itself: Antigen unknown.

The unsorted samples had about 95 million PBMCs used for genomic DNA. Germline CDR1 MGHDK, CDR2 SYGVNS. This CDR3 contains 15 residues. The V end lost 1 base, the J end lost 3 bases, and 9 bases lay between the germline ends. Sequencing used PBMCs. The gene calls are TRBV25-1 and TRBJ1-4; possible D gene TRBD1, 5 bases. This TCR derives from a middle-aged woman in good health. Some clones in this sample may be carry-over from other donors' samples. CDR3 coding DNA: TGTGCCAGCAGTGAATCGGGGGAGGCTAATGAAAAACTGTTTTTT. This gives the protein CASSESGEANEKLFF.